This T cell receptor beta chain was retrieved from a study of early T cells in non-severe SARS-CoV-2 infection. Study details: The study sequenced bulk RNA from unsorted whole blood, with chains unpaired.

Germline CDR1 and CDR2: SGHDN and FVKESK. The V end was cut by 6 bases, the J end by 3 bases, with 17 bases between. The CDR3 consists of 15 residues. Separate cDNA molecules each had unique molecular identifiers attached to them. MiXCR, applied by TCRdb to the 5' RACE reads, yields one record per CDR3 protein. The sample contains 36,000 or so distinct CDR3 sequences, around 4.1% of which appear only once. The TCR originated in an adult who was a healthcare worker with PCR-confirmed SARS-CoV-2 infection or an uninfected control (not recorded which). V gene TRBV14 combines with J gene TRBJ1-2; D remains ambiguous. Sequenced material: whole blood. This chain's CDR3 is CASSRDLEGYYGYTF. CDR3 DNA: TGTGCCAGCAGTCGCGATCTGGAGGGTTACTATGGCTACACCTTC.